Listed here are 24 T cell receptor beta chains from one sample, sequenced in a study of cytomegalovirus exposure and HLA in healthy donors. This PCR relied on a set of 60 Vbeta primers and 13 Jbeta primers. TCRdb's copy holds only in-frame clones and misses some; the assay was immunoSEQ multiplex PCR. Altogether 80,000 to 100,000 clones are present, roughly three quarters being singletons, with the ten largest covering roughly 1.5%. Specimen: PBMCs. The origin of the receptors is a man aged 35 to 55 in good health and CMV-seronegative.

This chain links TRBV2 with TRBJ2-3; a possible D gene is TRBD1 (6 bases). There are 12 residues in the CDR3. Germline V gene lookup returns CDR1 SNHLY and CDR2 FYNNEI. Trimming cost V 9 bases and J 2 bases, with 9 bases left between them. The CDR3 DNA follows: TGTGCCAGTAAGGGGGACACAGATACGCAGTATTTT. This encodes CASKGDTDTQYF.

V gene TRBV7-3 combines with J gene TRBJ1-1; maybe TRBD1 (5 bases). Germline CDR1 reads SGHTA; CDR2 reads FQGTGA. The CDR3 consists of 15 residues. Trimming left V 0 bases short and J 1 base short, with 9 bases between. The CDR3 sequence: CASSLTSGGNTEAFF. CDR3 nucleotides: TGTGCCAGCAGCTTAACCTCCGGGGGGAACACTGAAGCTTTCTTT.

CDR3 nucleotide sequence: TGTGCCAGCAGTCTTAGTAGTACTAGCACAGATACGCAGTATTTT. Translation: CASSLSSTSTDTQYF. The chain carries TRBV2 and TRBJ2-3, with no clear D. Trimming cost V 5 bases and J 0 bases, with 12 bases left between them. The CDR3 is 15 amino acids. Germline V gene sequence: CDR1 SNHLY, CDR2 FYNNEI.

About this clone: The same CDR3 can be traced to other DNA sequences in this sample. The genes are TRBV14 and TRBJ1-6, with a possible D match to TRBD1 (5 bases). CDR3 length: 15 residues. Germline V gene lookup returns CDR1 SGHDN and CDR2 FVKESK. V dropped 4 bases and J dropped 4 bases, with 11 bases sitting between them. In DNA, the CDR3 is TGTGCCAGCAGCCGACAGAACCGTTATAATTCACCCCTCCACTTT. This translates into CASSRQNRYNSPLHF.

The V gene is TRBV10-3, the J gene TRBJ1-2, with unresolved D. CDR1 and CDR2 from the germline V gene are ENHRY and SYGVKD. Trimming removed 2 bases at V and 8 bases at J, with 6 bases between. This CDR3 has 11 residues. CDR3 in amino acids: CAISEREGYTF. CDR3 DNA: TGTGCCATCAGTGAGAGGGAGGGCTACACCTTC.

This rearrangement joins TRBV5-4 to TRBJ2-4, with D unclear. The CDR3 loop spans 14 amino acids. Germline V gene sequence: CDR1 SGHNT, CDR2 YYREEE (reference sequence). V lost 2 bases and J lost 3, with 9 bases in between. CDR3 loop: CASSFFTVKNIQYF. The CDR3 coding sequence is TGTGCCAGCAGCTTCTTTACAGTCAAAAACATTCAGTACTTC.

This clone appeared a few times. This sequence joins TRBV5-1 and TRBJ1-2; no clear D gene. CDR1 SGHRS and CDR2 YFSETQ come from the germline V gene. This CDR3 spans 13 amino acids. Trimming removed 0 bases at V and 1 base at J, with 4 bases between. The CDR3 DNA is TGCGCCAGCAGCTTGGATATTAACTATGGCTACACCTTC. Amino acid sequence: CASSLDINYGYTF.

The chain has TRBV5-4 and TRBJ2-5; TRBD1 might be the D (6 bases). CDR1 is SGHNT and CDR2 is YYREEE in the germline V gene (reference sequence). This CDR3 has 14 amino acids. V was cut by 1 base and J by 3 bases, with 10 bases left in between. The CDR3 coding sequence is TGTGCCAGCAGCTTGAGGGCAGGGGAAGAGACCCAGTACTTC. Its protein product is CASSLRAGEETQYF.

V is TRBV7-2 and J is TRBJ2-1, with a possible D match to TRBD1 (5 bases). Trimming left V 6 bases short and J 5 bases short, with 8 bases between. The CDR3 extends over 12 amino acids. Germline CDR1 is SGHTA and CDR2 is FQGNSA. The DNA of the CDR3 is TGTGCCAGCAGTCCACAGGACAATGAGCAGTTCTTC. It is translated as CASSPQDNEQFF.

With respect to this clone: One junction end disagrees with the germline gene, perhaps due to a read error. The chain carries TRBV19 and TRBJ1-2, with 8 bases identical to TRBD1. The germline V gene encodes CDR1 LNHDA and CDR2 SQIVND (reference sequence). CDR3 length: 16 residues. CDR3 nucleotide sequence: TGTGCCGGTAGTACCTCCGGACAGGGTAGTTCCTATGGCTACACCTTC. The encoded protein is CAGSTSGQGSSYGYTF.

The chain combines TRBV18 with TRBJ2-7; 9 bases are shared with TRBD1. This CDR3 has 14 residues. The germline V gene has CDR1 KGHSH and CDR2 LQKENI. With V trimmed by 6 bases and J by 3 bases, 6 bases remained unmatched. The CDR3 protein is CASSSGTGSYEQYF. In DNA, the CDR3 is TGTGCCAGCTCGTCCGGGACAGGGAGCTACGAGCAGTACTTC. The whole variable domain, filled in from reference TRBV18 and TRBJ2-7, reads NAGVMQNPRHLVRRRGQEARLRCSPMKGHSHVYWYRQLPEEGLKFMVYLQKENIIDESGMPKERFSAEFPKEGPSILRIQQVVRGDSAAYFCASSSGTGSYEQYFGPGTRLTVT.

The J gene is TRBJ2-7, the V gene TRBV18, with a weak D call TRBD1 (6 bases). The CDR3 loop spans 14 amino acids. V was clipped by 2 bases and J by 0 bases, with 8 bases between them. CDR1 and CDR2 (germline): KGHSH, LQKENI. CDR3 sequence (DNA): TGTGCCAGCTCACCATACAGGGACTCCTACGAGCAGTACTTC. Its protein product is CASSPYRDSYEQYF.

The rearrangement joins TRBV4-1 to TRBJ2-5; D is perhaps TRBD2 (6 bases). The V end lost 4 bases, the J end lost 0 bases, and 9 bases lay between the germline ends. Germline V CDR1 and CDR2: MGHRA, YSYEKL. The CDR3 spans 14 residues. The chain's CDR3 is CASSPGENQETQYF. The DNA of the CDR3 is TGCGCCAGCAGCCCGGGGGAGAACCAAGAGACCCAGTACTTC.

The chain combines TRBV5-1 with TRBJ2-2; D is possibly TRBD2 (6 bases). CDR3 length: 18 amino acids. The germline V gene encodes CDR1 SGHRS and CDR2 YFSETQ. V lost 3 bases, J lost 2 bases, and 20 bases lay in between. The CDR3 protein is CASSSLAGSRANTGELFF. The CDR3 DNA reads TGCGCCAGCAGCTCCCTCGCGGGAAGCCGGGCAAACACCGGGGAGCTGTTTTTT.

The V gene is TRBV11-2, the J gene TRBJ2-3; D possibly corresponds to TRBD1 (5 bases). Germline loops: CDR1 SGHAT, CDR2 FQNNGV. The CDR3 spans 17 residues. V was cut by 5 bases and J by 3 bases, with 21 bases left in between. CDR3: CASSPPWGHSDTDTQYF. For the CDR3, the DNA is TGTGCCAGCAGCCCCCCTTGGGGCCACAGCGATACAGATACGCAGTATTTT.

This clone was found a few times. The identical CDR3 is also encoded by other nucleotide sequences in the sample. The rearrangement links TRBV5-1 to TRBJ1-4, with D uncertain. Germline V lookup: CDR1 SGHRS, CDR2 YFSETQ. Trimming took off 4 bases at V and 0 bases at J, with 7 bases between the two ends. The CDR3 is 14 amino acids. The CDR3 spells CASSLGATNEKLFF. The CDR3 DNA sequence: TGCGCCAGCAGCCTGGGAGCAACTAATGAAAAACTGTTTTTT.

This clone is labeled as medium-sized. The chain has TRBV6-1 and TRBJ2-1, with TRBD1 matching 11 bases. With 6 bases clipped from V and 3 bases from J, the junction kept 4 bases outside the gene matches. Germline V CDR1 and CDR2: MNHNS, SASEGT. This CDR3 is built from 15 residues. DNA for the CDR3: TGTGCCAGCAGAGAGGGACAGGGGGACTACAATGAGCAGTTCTTC. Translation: CASREGQGDYNEQFF.

For the CDR3, the DNA is TGTGCCAGCAGCTTAATTTTAGGGGCTCAGCTGTTTTTT. Amino acids: CASSLILGAQLFF. This rearrangement joins TRBV7-3 to TRBJ1-4, with TRBD1 as a possible D gene (5 bases). Germline CDR1 reads SGHTA; CDR2 reads FQGTGA. The CDR3 has 13 residues. V was pared by 1 base and J by 14 bases, with 14 bases between.

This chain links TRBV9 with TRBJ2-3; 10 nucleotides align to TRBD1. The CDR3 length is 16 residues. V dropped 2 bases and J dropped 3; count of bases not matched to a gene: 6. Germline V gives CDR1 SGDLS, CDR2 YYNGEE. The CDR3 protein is CASSVTWTGGTDTQYF. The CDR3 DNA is TGTGCCAGCAGCGTCACATGGACAGGGGGGACAGATACGCAGTATTTT.

CDR3 loop: CASSLERSDTQYF. The CDR3 DNA sequence: TGCGCCAGCAGCTTAGAGCGTTCGGATACGCAGTATTTT. The chain employs TRBV5-1 and TRBJ2-3; unclear D gene. The V end lost 2 bases, the J end lost 6 bases, and 10 bases lay between the germline ends. Germline-derived CDR1 and CDR2 are SGHRS and YFSETQ. This CDR3 region has 13 residues.

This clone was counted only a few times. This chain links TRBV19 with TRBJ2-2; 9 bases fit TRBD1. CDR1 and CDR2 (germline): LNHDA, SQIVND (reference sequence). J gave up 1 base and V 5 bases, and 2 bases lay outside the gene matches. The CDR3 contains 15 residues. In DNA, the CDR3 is TGTGCCAGTAGTTGGGGACAGGGGAACACCGGGGAGCTGTTTTTT. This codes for CASSWGQGNTGELFF.

CDR3 DNA: TGTGCCAGCACCTCAGGGATGGCGGGGGGGCTCGAGCAGTACTTC. Amino acid sequence: CASTSGMAGGLEQYF. The chain links TRBV27 to TRBJ2-7; 9 bases match TRBD2. The CDR3 length is 15 residues. V gave up 7 bases and J gave up 6 bases; unmatched junction bases: 13. In germline, CDR1 is MNHEY, CDR2 SMNVEV (reference sequence).

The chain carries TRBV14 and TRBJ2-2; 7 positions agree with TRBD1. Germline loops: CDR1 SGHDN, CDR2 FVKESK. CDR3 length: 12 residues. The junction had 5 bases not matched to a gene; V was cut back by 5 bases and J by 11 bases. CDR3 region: CASSSDREELFF. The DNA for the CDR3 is TGTGCCAGCAGCAGCGACAGGGAAGAGCTGTTTTTT.

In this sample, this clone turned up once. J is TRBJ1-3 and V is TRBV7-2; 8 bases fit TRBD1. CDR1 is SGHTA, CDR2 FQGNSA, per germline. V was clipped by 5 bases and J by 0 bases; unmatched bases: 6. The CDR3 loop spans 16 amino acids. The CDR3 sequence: CASSRTGLSSGNTIYF. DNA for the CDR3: TGTGCCAGCAGCCGGACAGGGCTGAGCTCTGGAAACACCATATATTTT.